Here is one TCR beta chain with its context. No antigen is known for it. The data originate from a study of post-analysis software for immune sequencing data. Study-level results: Roughly five TRBV segments, including TRBV5-6, TRBV5-1 and TRBV20-1, were more frequent in patients than controls. Samples from one preparation batch, clustered by F measure, grouped strongly together.

TCR beta cDNA libraries had unique molecular identifiers. TCRdb passed the PCR reads through MiXCR, listing each CDR3 protein once. Counted here are some 450,000 distinct CDR3 sequences, around 40% occurring once; the ten biggest clones make up about 12%. The CDR3 is 15 residues long. Germline CDR1 reads SGHAT; CDR2 reads FQNNGV. The J segment lost 10 bases and the V segment lost 2 bases, leaving 7 bases of the junction unmatched. This rearrangement joins TRBV11-2 to TRBJ2-1, with 11 positions matching TRBD2. Sequencing was done on a sample of blood. This receptor was taken from a girl aged 5-17 years with multiple sclerosis. CDR3 bases: TGTGCCAGCAGCTTAATTCTAGCGGGAGGAGGAGAGCAGTTCTTC. Protein: CASSLILAGGGEQFF.